Sequencing of this T cell receptor beta chain was carried out in a study of blood T cell repertoires in COVID-19. Study-level information: Samples of COVID-19 (acute and convalescent) were obtained from the United States, Italy and Spain.

Authors' processing steps: Nucleated cell counts were estimated from reference gene primer amplification. Measured with immunoSEQ multiplex PCR; TCRdb has only the in-frame clones, and not every one. V and J calls plus clone size are reproduced from that table; the DNA served to infer D and trimming. The table includes 130,000 to 150,000 clones, around 91% detected once. Germline V gene sequence: CDR1 LNHDA, CDR2 SQIVND (reference sequence). V gave up 6 bases and J gave up 3 bases; unmatched junction bases: 3. The length of the CDR3 is 13 residues. Input material: peripheral blood. This clonotype originated in a man aged 18 to 29 with COVID-19, enrolled during active disease. The gene calls are TRBV19 and TRBJ2-7; 9 positions agree with TRBD2. In DNA, the CDR3 is TGTGCCAGTAGGGCGGGAGGGGGCTACGAGCAGTACTTC. Protein sequence: CASRAGGGYEQYF.